This TCR beta chain was sequenced in a study of T cells after yellow fever vaccination. Study-wide findings and caveats: Primary-vaccination clones mostly resurfaced post-booster (nearly 97% CD4, 85% to 90% CD8).

This clonotype was counted ten times or more. Its antigen is undetermined. TCRdb fed the 5' RACE reads into MiXCR, producing one record per CDR3 protein. In the table there are 300,000 to 450,000 distinct CDR3 sequences, about 6% of which are singletons. V was clipped by 5 bases and J by 1 base, with 12 bases between them. The CDR3 has 15 amino acids. CDR1 and CDR2 from the germline V gene are SGHTA and FQGNSA. The input for sequencing was PBMCs, taken 5 days after the yellow fever booster vaccination. The rearrangement links TRBV7-2 to TRBJ2-4; possible D gene TRBD1, 5 bases. This receptor was obtained from a man aged 30-40 years who received the YFV17D yellow fever vaccine. DNA of the CDR3: TGTGCCAGCAGCGCCCCAGGGATGGCCAAAAACATTCAGTACTTC. As protein: CASSAPGMAKNIQYF.